Following are 5 T cell receptor beta chains from one sample sequenced in a study of shared clonotypes between healthy human individuals. Some clones are missing from TCRdb's copy, which holds only in-frame ones; the method was immunoSEQ multiplex PCR. The sample carries roughly 2.5 million clones, 85% to 95% recorded once. Sample: naive CD4+ T cells sorted from blood. Subset defined: CD45RA+ positively selected. These receptors were taken from a man aged 18-30 years in good health.

The V call is TRBV30, the J call TRBJ2-4; TRBD2 matches at 11 bases. Germline V gives CDR1 GTSNPN, CDR2 SVGIG (reference sequence). The CDR3 covers 16 residues. The V segment lost 4 bases and the J segment 2 bases; nucleotides outside the gene matches: 7. This chain's CDR3 is CAWTPLAGVSKNIQYF. The CDR3 region has the DNA TGTGCCTGGACCCCACTAGCGGGAGTTTCCAAAAACATTCAGTACTTC. Complete variable domain (other parts from reference TRBV30 and TRBJ2-4): SQTIHQWPATLVQPVGSPLSLECTVEGTSNPNLYWYRQAAGRGLQLLFYSVGIGQISSEVPQNLSASRPQDRQFILSSKKLLLSDSGFYLCAWTPLAGVSKNIQYFGAGTRLSVL.

The chain links TRBV25-1 to TRBJ1-1, with D unresolved. Trimming took off 5 bases at V and 7 bases at J, with 14 bases between the two ends. CDR1 and CDR2 (germline): MGHDK, SYGVNS. This CDR3 is 13 amino acids long. The CDR3, as DNA: TGTGCCAGCAGTTCCCCTAACACGGTTGAAGCTTTCTTT. This encodes CASSSPNTVEAFF.

The V call is TRBV18, the J call TRBJ2-5, with 14 bases that match TRBD2. The length of the CDR3 is 16 residues. Germline trimming cut 0 bases from V and 5 bases from J; bases unmatched to any gene: 2. The germline gives CDR1 KGHSH, CDR2 LQKENI. This CDR3 is CASSPPGLAGVETQYF. The CDR3 DNA reads as TGTGCCAGCTCACCACCGGGACTAGCGGGAGTGGAGACCCAGTACTTC. The whole variable domain, remainder taken from reference TRBV18 and TRBJ2-5, is NAGVMQNPRHLVRRRGQEARLRCSPMKGHSHVYWYRQLPEEGLKFMVYLQKENIIDESGMPKERFSAEFPKEGPSILRIQQVVRGDSAAYFCASSPPGLAGVETQYFGPGTRLLVL.

A word on this clone: Other DNA sequences of this sample code for an identical CDR3. This chain links TRBV5-1 with TRBJ2-5, with D unclear. CDR1 and CDR2 (germline): SGHRS, YFSETQ. V was pared by 2 bases and J by 4 bases, with 9 bases between. This CDR3 region has 13 residues. The DNA of the CDR3 is TGCGCCAGCAGCTTCACGGGTCCAGAGACCCAGTACTTC. Translating gives CASSFTGPETQYF.

This sequence joins TRBV7-8 and TRBJ2-7; the match to TRBD2 covers 9 bases. The CDR3 is 15 amino acids. From germline, CDR1 is SGHVS and CDR2 FQNEAQ. With V trimmed by 5 bases and J by 2 bases, 7 bases remained unmatched. CDR3 residues: CASSARTSATYEQYF. The CDR3 coding sequence is TGTGCCAGCAGCGCCCGGACTAGCGCGACCTACGAGCAGTACTTC.